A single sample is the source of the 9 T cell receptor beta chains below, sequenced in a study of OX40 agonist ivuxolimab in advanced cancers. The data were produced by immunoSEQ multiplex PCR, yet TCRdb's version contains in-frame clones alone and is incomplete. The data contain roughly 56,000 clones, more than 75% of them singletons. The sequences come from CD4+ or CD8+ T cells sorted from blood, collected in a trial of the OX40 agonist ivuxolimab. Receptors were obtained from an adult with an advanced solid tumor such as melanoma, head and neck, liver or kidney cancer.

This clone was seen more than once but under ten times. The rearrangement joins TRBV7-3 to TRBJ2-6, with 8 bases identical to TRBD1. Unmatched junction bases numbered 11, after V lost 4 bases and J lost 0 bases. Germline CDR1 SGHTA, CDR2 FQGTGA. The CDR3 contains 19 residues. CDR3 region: CASSSRGQEIPSGANVLTF. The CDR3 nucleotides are TGTGCCAGCAGCTCCCGGGGACAGGAAATCCCCTCTGGGGCCAACGTCCTGACTTTC.

The CDR3 loop is CASSLAANSPLHF. CDR3 sequence (DNA): TGCGCCAGCAGCTTGGCAGCTAATTCACCCCTCCACTTT. The rearrangement joins TRBV5-1 to TRBJ1-6, with D unresolved. Trimming removed 0 bases from V and 6 bases from J, with 4 bases in between. Germline CDR1 reads SGHRS; CDR2 reads YFSETQ. The CDR3 totals 13 residues. The variable domain in full, completed from reference TRBV5-1 and TRBJ1-6, reads KAGVTQTPRYLIKTRGQQVTLSCSPISGHRSVSWYQQTPGQGLQFLFEYFSETQRNKGNFPGRFSGRQFSNSRSEMNVSTLELGDSALYLCASSLAANSPLHFGNGTRLTVT.

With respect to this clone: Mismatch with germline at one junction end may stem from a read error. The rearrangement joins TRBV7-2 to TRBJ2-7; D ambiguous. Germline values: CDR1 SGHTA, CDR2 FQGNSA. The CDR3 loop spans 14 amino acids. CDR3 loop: CVSSLVATFYEQYF. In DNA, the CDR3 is TGTGTCAGCAGCTTAGTGGCCACCTTCTACGAGCAGTACTTC.

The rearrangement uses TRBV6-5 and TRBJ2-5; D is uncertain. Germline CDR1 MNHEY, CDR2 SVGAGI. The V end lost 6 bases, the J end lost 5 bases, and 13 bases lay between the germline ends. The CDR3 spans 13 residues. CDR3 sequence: CASRKPATETQYF. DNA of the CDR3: TGTGCCAGCAGGAAACCGGCGACGGAGACCCAGTACTTC.

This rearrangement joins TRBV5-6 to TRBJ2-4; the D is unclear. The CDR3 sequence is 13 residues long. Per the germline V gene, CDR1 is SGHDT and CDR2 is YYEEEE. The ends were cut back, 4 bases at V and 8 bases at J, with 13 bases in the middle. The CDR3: CASSGMVADIQYF. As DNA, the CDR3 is TGTGCCAGCAGCGGGATGGTAGCCGACATTCAGTACTTC. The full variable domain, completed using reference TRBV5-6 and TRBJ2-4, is DAGVTQSPTHLIKTRGQQVTLRCSPKSGHDTVSWYQQALGQGPQFIFQYYEEEERQRGNFPDRFSGHQFPNYSSELNVNALLLGDSALYLCASSGMVADIQYFGAGTRLSVL.

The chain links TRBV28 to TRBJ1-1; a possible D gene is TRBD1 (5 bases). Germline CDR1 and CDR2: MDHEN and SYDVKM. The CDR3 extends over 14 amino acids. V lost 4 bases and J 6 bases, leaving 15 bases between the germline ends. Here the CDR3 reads CASSWAQGVAEAFF. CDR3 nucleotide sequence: TGTGCCAGCAGTTGGGCCCAGGGTGTTGCTGAAGCTTTCTTT.

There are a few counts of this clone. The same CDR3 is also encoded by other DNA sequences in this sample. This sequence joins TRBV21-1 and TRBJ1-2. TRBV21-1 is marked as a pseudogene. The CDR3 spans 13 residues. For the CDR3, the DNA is TGTGCCAGCAGCGGAAAGGAGGGTCATGGCTACACCTTC. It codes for CASSGKEGHGYTF.

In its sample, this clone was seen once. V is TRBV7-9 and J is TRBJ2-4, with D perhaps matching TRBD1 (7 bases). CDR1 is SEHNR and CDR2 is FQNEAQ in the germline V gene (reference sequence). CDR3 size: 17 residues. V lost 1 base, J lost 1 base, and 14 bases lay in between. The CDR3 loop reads CASSLDKGAGAKNIQYF. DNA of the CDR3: TGTGCCAGCAGCTTAGACAAGGGGGCGGGGGCCAAAAACATTCAGTACTTC.

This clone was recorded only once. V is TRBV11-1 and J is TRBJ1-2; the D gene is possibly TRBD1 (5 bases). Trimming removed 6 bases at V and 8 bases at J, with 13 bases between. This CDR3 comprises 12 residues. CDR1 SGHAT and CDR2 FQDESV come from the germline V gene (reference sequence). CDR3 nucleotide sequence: TGTGCCAGCAGTACTGGGGCCTCGGGCTACACCTTC. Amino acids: CASSTGASGYTF. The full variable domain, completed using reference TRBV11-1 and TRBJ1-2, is EAEVAQSPRYKITEKSQAVAFWCDPISGHATLYWYRQILGQGPELLVQFQDESVVDDSQLPKDRFSAERLKGVDSTLKIQPAELGDSAMYLCASSTGASGYTFGSGTRLTVV.